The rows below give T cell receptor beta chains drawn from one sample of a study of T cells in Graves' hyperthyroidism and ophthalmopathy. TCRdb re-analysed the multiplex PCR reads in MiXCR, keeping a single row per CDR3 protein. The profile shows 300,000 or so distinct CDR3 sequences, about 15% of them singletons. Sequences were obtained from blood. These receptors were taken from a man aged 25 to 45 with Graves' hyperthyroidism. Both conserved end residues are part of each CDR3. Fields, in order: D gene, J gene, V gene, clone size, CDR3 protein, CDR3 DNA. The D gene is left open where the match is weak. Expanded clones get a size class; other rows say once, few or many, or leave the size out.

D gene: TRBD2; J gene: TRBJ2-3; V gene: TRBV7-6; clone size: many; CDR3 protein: CASSLGGGRQYF; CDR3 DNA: TGTGCCAGCAGCTTAGGTGGCGGGAGGCAGTATTTT
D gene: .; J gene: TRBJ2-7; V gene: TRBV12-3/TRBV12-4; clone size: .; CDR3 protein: CASSPDGGEQYF; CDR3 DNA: TGTGCCAGCAGCCCGGACGGGGGAGAGCAGTACTTC
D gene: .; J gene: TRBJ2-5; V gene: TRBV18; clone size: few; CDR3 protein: CASSPNAGQQETQYF; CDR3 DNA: TGTGCCAGCTCACCCAACGCGGGACAGCAAGAGACCCAGTACTTC
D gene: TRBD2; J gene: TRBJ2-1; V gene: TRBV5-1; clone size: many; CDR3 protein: CASRGTSGRDEQFF; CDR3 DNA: TGCGCCAGCAGAGGGACTAGCGGGAGGGATGAGCAGTTCTTC
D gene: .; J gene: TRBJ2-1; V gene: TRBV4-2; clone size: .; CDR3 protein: CASSRNTGNNEQFF; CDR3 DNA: TGTGCCAGCAGCCGGAATACCGGAAACAATGAGCAGTTCTTC
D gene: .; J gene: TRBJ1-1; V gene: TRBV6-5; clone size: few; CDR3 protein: CASSYDQKHTEAFF; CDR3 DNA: TGTGCCAGCAGTTATGATCAGAAGCACACTGAAGCTTTCTTT
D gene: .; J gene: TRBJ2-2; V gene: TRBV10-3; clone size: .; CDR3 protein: CAISEGPPTNTGELFF; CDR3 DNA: TGTGCCATCAGTGAGGGGCCCCCTACCAACACCGGGGAGCTGTTTTTT
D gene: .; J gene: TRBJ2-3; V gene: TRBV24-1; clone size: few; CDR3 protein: CATSHYRTDTQYF; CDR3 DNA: TGTGCCACCAGTCACTATCGCACAGATACGCAGTATTTT
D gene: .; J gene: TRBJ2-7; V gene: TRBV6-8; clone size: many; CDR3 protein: CASCRGGPGEQYF; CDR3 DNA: TGTGCCAGCTGCCGGGGAGGACCAGGCGAGCAGTACTTC
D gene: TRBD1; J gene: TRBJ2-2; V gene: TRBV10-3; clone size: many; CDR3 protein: CAISDSRAGGEGNTGELFF; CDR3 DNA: TGTGCCATCAGTGACAGTCGGGCAGGGGGCGAAGGAAACACCGGGGAGCTGTTTTTT
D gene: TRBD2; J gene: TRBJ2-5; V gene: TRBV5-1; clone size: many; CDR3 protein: CASSVSSGAEETQYF; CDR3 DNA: TGCGCCAGCAGCGTATCTAGCGGGGCGGAAGAGACCCAGTACTTC
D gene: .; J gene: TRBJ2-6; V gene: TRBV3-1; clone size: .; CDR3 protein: CASSQRQGSGANVLTF; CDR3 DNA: TGTGCCAGCAGCCAACGTCAGGGTTCTGGGGCCAACGTCCTGACTTTC
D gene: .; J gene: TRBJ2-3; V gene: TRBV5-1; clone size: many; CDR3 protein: CASTTGTSTDTQYF; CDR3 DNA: TGCGCCAGCACAACAGGGACCAGCACAGATACGCAGTATTTT
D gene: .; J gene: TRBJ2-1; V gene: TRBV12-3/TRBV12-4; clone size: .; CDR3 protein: CASSLGFGPLLNEQFF; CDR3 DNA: TGTGCCAGCAGTTTAGGCTTTGGACCCCTTTTGAATGAGCAGTTCTTC
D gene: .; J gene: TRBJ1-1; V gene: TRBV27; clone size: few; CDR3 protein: CASSYVAGKNTEAFF; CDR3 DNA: TGTGCCAGCAGCTACGTGGCAGGGAAAAACACTGAAGCTTTCTTT
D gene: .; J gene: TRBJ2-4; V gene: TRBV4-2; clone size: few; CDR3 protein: CASSPTGTRGENIQYF; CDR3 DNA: TGTGCCAGCAGCCCAACCGGGACCCGTGGGGAAAACATTCAGTACTTC
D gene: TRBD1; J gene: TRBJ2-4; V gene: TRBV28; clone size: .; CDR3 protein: CASSPPGQGLNIQYF; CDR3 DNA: TGTGCCAGCAGTCCTCCGGGACAGGGACTAAACATTCAGTACTTC
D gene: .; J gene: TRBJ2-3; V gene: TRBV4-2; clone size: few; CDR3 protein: CASSQVGRDTQYF; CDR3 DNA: TGTGCCAGCAGCCAAGTAGGGAGAGATACGCAGTATTTT
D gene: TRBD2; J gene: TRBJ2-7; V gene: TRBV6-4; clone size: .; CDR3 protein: CASTRKRLAGEREQYF; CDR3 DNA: TGTGCCAGCACCCGAAAAAGACTAGCGGGAGAACGCGAGCAGTACTTC
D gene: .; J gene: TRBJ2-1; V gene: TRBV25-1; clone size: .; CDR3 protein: CASNDNNEQFF; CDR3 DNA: TGTGCCAGCAACGACAACAATGAGCAGTTCTTC
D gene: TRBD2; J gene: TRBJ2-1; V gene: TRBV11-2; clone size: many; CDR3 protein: CASSYGLAGGGNEQFF; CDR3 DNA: TGTGCCAGCAGCTACGGGCTAGCGGGAGGGGGGAATGAGCAGTTCTTC
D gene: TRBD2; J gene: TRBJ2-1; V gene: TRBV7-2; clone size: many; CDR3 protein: CASNPSGYNEQFF; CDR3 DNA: TGTGCCAGCAACCCTAGCGGCTACAATGAGCAGTTCTTC
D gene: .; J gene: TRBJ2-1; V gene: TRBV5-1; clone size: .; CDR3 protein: CASSPLEPGNEQFF; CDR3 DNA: TGCGCCAGCAGCCCCCTAGAACCCGGCAATGAGCAGTTCTTC
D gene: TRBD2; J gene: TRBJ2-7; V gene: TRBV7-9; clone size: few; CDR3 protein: CASSPSGVLYEQYF; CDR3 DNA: TGTGCCAGCAGCCCTAGCGGGGTACTCTACGAGCAGTACTTC
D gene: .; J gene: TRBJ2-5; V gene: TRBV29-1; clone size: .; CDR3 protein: CSVYRADRQETQYF; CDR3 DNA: TGCAGCGTGTACCGGGCCGACAGACAAGAGACCCAGTACTTC
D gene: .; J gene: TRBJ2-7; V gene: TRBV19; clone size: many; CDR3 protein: CASSIVGTAISYEQYF; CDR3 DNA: TGTGCCAGTAGTATAGTAGGGACGGCAATCTCCTACGAGCAGTACTTC
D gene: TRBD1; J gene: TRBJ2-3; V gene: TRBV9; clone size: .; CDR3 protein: CASSVGDSSDTQYF; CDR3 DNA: TGTGCCAGCAGCGTAGGGGACAGCTCAGATACGCAGTATTTT
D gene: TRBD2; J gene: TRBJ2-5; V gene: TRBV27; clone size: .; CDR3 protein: CASRRLAGPQETQYF; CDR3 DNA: TGTGCCAGCAGGAGACTAGCGGGGCCCCAAGAGACCCAGTACTTC
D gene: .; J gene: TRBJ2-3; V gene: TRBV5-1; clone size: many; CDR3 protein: CASSRDSLTDTQYF; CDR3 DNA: TGCGCCAGCAGCCGGGACTCCCTCACAGATACGCAGTATTTT
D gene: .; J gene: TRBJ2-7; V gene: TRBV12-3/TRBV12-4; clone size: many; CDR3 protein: CASRSGFYEQYF; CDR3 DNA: TGTGCCAGCAGGTCCGGGTTTTACGAGCAGTACTTC
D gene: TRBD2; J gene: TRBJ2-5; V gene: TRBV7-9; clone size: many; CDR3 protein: CASRPTGGWGSQETQYF; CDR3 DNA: TGTGCCAGCAGACCAACGGGAGGCTGGGGATCCCAAGAGACCCAGTACTTC
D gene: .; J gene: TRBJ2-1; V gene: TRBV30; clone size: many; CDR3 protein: CAWSVWGNEQFF; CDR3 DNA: TGTGCCTGGAGTGTTTGGGGTAATGAGCAGTTCTTC
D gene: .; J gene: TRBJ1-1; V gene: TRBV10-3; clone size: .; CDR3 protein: CAISEGQGLAFF; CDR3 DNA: TGTGCCATCAGTGAGGGTCAGGGCCTAGCTTTCTTT
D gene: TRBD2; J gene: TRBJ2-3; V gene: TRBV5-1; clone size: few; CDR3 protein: CASSPTGGTSTDTQYF; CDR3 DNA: TGCGCCAGCAGTCCTACGGGGGGGACTAGCACAGATACGCAGTATTTT
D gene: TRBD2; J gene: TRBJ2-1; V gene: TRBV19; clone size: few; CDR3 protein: CASSTGAGGGNEQFF; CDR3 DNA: TGTGCCAGTAGTACCGGAGCGGGAGGGGGGAATGAGCAGTTCTTC
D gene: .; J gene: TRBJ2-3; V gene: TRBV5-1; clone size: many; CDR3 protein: CASSLGRTAASTDTQYF; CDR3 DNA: TGCGCCAGCAGCTTGGGGCGGACAGCCGCGAGCACAGATACGCAGTATTTT
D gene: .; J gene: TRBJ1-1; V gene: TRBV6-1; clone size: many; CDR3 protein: CASSEHRSILSGAFF; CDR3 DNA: TGTGCCAGCAGTGAACACAGGTCAATCTTGAGTGGAGCTTTCTTT
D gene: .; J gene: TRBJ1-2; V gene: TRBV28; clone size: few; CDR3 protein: CASSLGQIYGYTF; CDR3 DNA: TGTGCCAGCAGTTTAGGTCAAATCTATGGCTACACCTTC
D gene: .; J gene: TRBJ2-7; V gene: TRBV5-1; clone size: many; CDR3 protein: CASSLVGGKPSEQYF; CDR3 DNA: TGCGCCAGCAGCTTGGTGGGCGGGAAACCCTCCGAGCAGTACTTC
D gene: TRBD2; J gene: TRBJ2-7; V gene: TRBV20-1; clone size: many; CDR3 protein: CSVITRDYPSYEQYF; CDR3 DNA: TGCAGTGTTATAACCCGGGACTATCCCTCCTACGAGCAGTACTTC
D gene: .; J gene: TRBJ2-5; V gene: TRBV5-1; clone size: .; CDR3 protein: CASSPRDIKRSQYF; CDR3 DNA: TGCGCCAGCAGCCCCAGGGATATCAAGAGAAGCCAGTACTTC